The rows below give T cell receptor beta chains drawn from one sample of a study of blood T cell repertoires in COVID-19. Assay used: immunoSEQ multiplex PCR; TCRdb lists only in-frame clones, some missing. The profile shows about 150,000 clones, under 80% of them singletons. Sequencing was performed on peripheral blood. Receptors were obtained from a man aged 60 to 69 with acute or convalescent COVID-19. CDR3s include the opening cysteine and the closing phenylalanine or tryptophan. The D gene is left open where the match is weak. A row's size may be missing; if present it is once, few, many or a size class.

TRBJ2-7 NA few TRBV7-9 TGTGCCAGCAGTTTGGGACTGTCCTCCTACGAGCAGTACTTC CASSLGLSSYEQYF
TRBJ1-4 TRBD1 NA TRBV6-4 TGTGCCAGCACCATACACCGGGACAGGGCGGGACCAACTAATGAAAAACTGTTTTTT CASTIHRDRAGPTNEKLFF
TRBJ2-1 TRBD2 once TRBV10-1 TGCGCCAGCAGTGATGGGACTAGCGGGAGCAATGAGCAGTTCTTC CASSDGTSGSNEQFF
TRBJ2-5 NA NA TRBV7-7 TGTGCCAGCAGCCCAACCACCCTTGCGAGAAGGTACTTC CASSPTTLARRYF
TRBJ2-3 NA few TRBV19 TGTGCCAGTAGTATAGCGGTCCTCACAGATACGCAGTATTTT CASSIAVLTDTQYF
TRBJ2-7 NA NA TRBV2 TGTGCCAGCACGGAAGGTAGCCCCTACGAGCAGTACTTC CASTEGSPYEQYF
TRBJ1-2 NA NA TRBV19 TGTGCCAGTAGTCAGACCCGGACAGAGATTAACTATGGCTACACCTTC CASSQTRTEINYGYTF
TRBJ1-6 NA NA TRBV5-5 TGTGCCAGCAGCATAAACAGGAACAATAATTCACCCCTCCACTTT CASSINRNNNSPLHF
TRBJ2-7 TRBD2 NA TRBV7-8 TGTGCCAGCAGCTGGAGCGGGATCTCCGAGCAGTACTTC CASSWSGISEQYF
TRBJ2-7 NA NA TRBV6-5 TGTGCCAGTCGGACAGCTCAAAAGATCGCCTACGAGCAGTACTTC CASRTAQKIAYEQYF
TRBJ2-1 TRBD2 NA TRBV10-3 TGTGCCATCAGTGAGGGCGTGGGACTAGCGGGAAGCTCCTACAATGAGCAGTTCTTC CAISEGVGLAGSSYNEQFF
TRBJ2-3 TRBD2 NA TRBV7-9 TGTGCCACCGGACTAGCGGGACCAGATACGCAGTATTTT CATGLAGPDTQYF
TRBJ1-1 TRBD1 NA TRBV28 TGTGCCACTTACAGGGGGCAAAACACTGAAGCTTTCTTT CATYRGQNTEAFF
TRBJ1-1 NA NA TRBV18 TGTGCCAGCTCACCAGGTCCCAGAAATACTGAAGCTTTCTTT CASSPGPRNTEAFF
TRBJ2-5 TRBD2 NA TRBV5-1 TGCGCCAGCAGCTTTAGGACTAGCGGGAGGGCCGGAGAGACCCAGTACTTC CASSFRTSGRAGETQYF
TRBJ2-7 NA NA TRBV5-1 TGCGCCAGCAGCCAAAATGCCGAGGACTACGAGCAGTACTTC CASSQNAEDYEQYF
TRBJ2-7 TRBD2 NA TRBV7-8 TGTGCCAGCAGCTTAGTACTCGCGGGAGAATCCTCCGAGCAGTACTTC CASSLVLAGESSEQYF
TRBJ2-1 TRBD2 NA TRBV5-1 TGCGCCAGCAGCTTGCTGGCAGGCGGGGGGAATGAGCAGTTCTTC CASSLLAGGGNEQFF
TRBJ2-1 TRBD1 NA TRBV29-1 TGCAGCGTTGAACAGGGACAGGGCCAGGTAGGGTCCTACAATGAGCAGTTCTTC CSVEQGQGQVGSYNEQFF
TRBJ1-5 TRBD1 NA TRBV7-2 TGTGCCAGCAGCCCAATCGGACAGGGAGGGAATCAGCCCCAGCATTTT CASSPIGQGGNQPQHF
TRBJ2-5 TRBD2 once TRBV7-2 TGTGCCAGCAGCTCCGGGACTAGCGGGAGGGCCTGGGAGACCCAGTACTTC CASSSGTSGRAWETQYF
TRBJ1-2 NA NA TRBV3-1/TRBV3-2 TGTGCCAGCAGCGACACCGACAGCCCTAACTATGGCTACACCTTC CASSDTDSPNYGYTF
TRBJ2-7 TRBD2 once TRBV4-1 TGCGCCAGCAGCCAAGATGTGAGCGGGAGGGGAAGCTACGAGCAGTACTTC CASSQDVSGRGSYEQYF
TRBJ1-3 NA NA TRBV7-9 TGTGCCAGCAGCCACCCGCGGGGAACTGGAAACACCATATATTTT CASSHPRGTGNTIYF
TRBJ2-3 NA NA TRBV5-1 TGCGCCAGCAGCTTAGCCGGTTCGGATACGCAGTATTTT CASSLAGSDTQYF
TRBJ2-2 TRBD2 NA TRBV11-3 TGTGCCAGCAGCTTAGACGGGACTAGCGGGACCGGGGAGCTGTTTTTT CASSLDGTSGTGELFF
TRBJ1-6 TRBD1 NA TRBV10-3 TGTGCCGCGAGGGGGGACAGGGGGAATTCACCCCTCCACTTT CAARGDRGNSPLHF
TRBJ2-1 NA NA TRBV15 TGTGCCACCACCCCATTAAGGACAGCGAACAATGAGCAGTTCTTC CATTPLRTANNEQFF
TRBJ2-5 NA few TRBV7-6 TGTGCCAGCAGCTCAACAGAACTTCAGACCCAGTACTTC CASSSTELQTQYF
TRBJ2-1 TRBD2 NA TRBV10-3 TGTGCCATCAGTGAACGGGAGGTACGTTACAATGAGCAGTTCTTC CAISEREVRYNEQFF
TRBJ1-1 NA NA TRBV11-1 TGTGCCAGCAGCTTAGTTCTCCTTAGCACTGAAGCTTTCTTT CASSLVLLSTEAFF
TRBJ2-1 NA NA TRBV12-3/TRBV12-4 TGTGCCAGCAGTTTTCAACTTGAGCAGTTCTTC CASSFQLEQFF
TRBJ2-5 NA NA TRBV28 TGTGCCAGCAGTCTATACTCGGGACACCTCCAAGAGACCCAGTACTTC CASSLYSGHLQETQYF
TRBJ2-3 NA NA TRBV27 TGTGCCAGCAGTCACTCAAGTGTAAGCACAGATACGCAGTATTTT CASSHSSVSTDTQYF
TRBJ1-3 NA NA TRBV28 TGTGCCAGCACCCGGGGGGGCTCTGGAAACACCATATATTTT CASTRGGSGNTIYF